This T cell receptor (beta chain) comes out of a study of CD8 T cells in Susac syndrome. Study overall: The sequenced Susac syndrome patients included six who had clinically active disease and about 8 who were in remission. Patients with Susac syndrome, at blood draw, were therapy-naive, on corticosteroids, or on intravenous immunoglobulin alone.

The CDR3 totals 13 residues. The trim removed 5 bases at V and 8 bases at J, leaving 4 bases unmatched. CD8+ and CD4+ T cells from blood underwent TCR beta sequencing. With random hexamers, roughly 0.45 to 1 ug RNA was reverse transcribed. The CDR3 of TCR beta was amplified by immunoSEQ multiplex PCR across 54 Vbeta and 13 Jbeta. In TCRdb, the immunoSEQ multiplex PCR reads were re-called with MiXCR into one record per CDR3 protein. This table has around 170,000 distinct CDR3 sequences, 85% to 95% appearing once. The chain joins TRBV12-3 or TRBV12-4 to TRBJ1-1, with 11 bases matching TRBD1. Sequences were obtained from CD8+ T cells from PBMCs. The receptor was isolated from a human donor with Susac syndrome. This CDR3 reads CASSLGQGDEAFF. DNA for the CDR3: TGTGCCAGCAGTCTGGGACAGGGGGACGAAGCTTTCTTT.